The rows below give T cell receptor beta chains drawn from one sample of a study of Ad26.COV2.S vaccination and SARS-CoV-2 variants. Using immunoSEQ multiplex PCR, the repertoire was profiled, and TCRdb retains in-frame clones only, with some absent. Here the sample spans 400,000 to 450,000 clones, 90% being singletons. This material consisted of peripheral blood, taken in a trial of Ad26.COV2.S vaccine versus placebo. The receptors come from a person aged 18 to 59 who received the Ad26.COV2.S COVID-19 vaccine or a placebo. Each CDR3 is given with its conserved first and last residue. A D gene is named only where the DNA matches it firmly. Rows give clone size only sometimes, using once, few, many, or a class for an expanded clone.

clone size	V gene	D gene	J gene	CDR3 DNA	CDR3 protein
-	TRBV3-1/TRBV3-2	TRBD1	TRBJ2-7	TGTGCCAGCAGCCAGACCGACAGGGGGGGTAGCGAGCAGTACTTC	CASSQTDRGGSEQYF
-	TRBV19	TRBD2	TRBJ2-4	TGTGCCAGTAAGAGCCCTAGCGGGAAAAACATTCAGTACTTC	CASKSPSGKNIQYF
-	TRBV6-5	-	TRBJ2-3	TGTGCCAGCAGTTACTCGAGCCGAACAGGAGATACGCAGTATTTT	CASSYSSRTGDTQYF
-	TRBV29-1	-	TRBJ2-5	TGCAGCGTTCGTAGAGAGACCCAGTACTTC	CSVRRETQYF
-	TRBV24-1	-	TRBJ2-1	TGTGCCACCAGTGATCGGGGGGCCCTCAATGAGCAGTTCTTC	CATSDRGALNEQFF
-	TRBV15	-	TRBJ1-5	TGTGCCACCAGCAGAGGGCAGGAGGGCAGCAATCAGCCCCAGCATTTT	CATSRGQEGSNQPQHF
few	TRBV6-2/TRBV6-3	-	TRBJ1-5	TGTGCCAGCAGTTACCCATCAGGGGTACAGCCCCAGCATTTT	CASSYPSGVQPQHF
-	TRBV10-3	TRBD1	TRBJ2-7	TGTGCCATCAGTGCCACAGGGGGCGGGAGCGACGAGCAGTACTTC	CAISATGGGSDEQYF
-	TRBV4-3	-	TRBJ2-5	TGCGCCAGCAGCCAAGATAGAACGGCCCAAGAGACCCAGTACTTC	CASSQDRTAQETQYF
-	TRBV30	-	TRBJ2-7	TGTGCCTGGGGCTCCTACGAGCAGTACTTC	CAWGSYEQYF
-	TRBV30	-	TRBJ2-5	TGTGCCTGGAGTGTACTGGGTATCGATTTCGAGACCCAGTACTTC	CAWSVLGIDFETQYF
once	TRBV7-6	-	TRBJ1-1	TGTGCCAGCAGCTTGGGGTTATACACTGAAGCTTTCTTT	CASSLGLYTEAFF
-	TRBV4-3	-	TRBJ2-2	TGCGCCAGCAGCCAAGGAGGACAAGACACCGGGGAGCTGTTTTTT	CASSQGGQDTGELFF
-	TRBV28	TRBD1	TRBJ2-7	TGTGCCAGCAGTCCGTTGACAGGGATCTACGAGCAGTACTTC	CASSPLTGIYEQYF
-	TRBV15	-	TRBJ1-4	TGTGCCACCAGCAGAGAACAGGGCGCTAATGAAAAACTGTTTTTT	CATSREQGANEKLFF
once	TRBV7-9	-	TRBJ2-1	TGTGCCAGCAGCTTTCCAGGGAGTGAGCAGTTCTTC	CASSFPGSEQFF
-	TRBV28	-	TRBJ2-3	TGTGCCACCTTGGGTCCTAGGTTTGGCACAGATACGCAGTATTTT	CATLGPRFGTDTQYF
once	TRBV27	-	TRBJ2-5	TGTGCCAGCAGCCAACCTGGGGGGCCCAGGGGGACGGAGACCCAGTACTTC	CASSQPGGPRGTETQYF
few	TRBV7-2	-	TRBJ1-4	TGTGCCAGCAGCCCCAAAGCAACTAATGAAAAACTGTTTTTT	CASSPKATNEKLFF
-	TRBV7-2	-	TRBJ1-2	TGTGCCAGCAGCCCAAGTCGGGGCTTTGACGGCTACACCTTC	CASSPSRGFDGYTF
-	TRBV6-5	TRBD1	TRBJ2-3	TGTGCCAGCAGCCGGGGGACAGGGGGCACAGATACGCAGTATTTT	CASSRGTGGTDTQYF
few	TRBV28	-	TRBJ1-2	TGTGCCAGCAGTCCCCGCCATGGCTACACCTTC	CASSPRHGYTF
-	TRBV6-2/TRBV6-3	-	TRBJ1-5	TGTGCCAGCAGTTACGCGGGGGCCGGTAGCAATCAGCCCCAGCATTTT	CASSYAGAGSNQPQHF
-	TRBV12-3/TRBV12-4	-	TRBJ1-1	TGTGCCAGCAGTTTCAAGGAGAACACTGAAGCTTTCTTT	CASSFKENTEAFF
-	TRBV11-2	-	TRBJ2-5	TGTGCCAGCAGCAAACAGGCGGTCCAAGAGACCCAGTACTTC	CASSKQAVQETQYF
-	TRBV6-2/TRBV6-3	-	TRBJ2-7	TGTGCCAGCAGTGAGGACTTTGATGGGTACGAGCAGTACTTC	CASSEDFDGYEQYF
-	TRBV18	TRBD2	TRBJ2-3	TGTGCCAGCTCATTTGGACTAGCGGGGACAATCACAGATACGCAGTATTTT	CASSFGLAGTITDTQYF
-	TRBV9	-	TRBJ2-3	TGTGCCAGCAGCGTAGGACCGGGGAGGACAGATACGCAGTATTTT	CASSVGPGRTDTQYF
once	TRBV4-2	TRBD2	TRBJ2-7	TGTGCCAGCAGCCAAGAAGGGTCCGGGGGAGGGCATGACGAGCAGTACTTC	CASSQEGSGGGHDEQYF
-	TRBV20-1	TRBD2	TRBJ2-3	TGCAGTGCTAGTCCGACTAGCGGGAAAACAGATACGCAGTATTTT	CSASPTSGKTDTQYF